The 21 T cell receptor beta chains reported below all come from one sample, sequenced in a study of regulatory T cells in long-lasting Graves disease. Library construction for TCR beta used iRepertoire HTBI primers and Arm-PCR of CDR3 regions. TCRdb analysed the multiplex PCR reads with MiXCR anew, one entry per CDR3 protein. The repertoire holds hundreds of thousands of distinct CDR3 sequences, with about a sixth as singletons. Time point meaning: newly diagnosed GD, antithyroid drugs for less than 3 months. PBMC-extracted RNA yielded the TCR library. These same data were also listed under a study on T cells in Graves' hyperthyroidism and ophthalmopathy.

The sequenced sample was peripheral blood mononuclear cells (PBMCs), obtained at new diagnosis, from a patient treated with antithyroid drugs. These receptors were taken from a man aged 35-49 years with Graves disease.

At least ten counts were recorded for this clonotype. The chain employs TRBV18 and TRBJ1-1; 10 positions agree with TRBD1. The CDR3 runs 17 residues. Germline-derived CDR1 and CDR2 are KGHSH and LQKENI. The V segment lost 3 bases and the J segment 4 bases; nucleotides outside the gene matches: 11. In DNA, the CDR3 is TGTGCCAGCTCACCCTTGAGGGACAGGGGCATTGGCACTGAAGCTTTCTTT. Protein sequence: CASSPLRDRGIGTEAFF.

V is TRBV20-1 and J is TRBJ1-6, with unresolved D. The germline V and J ends were trimmed by 0 bases and 11 bases, with 11 bases remaining between them. CDR1 is DFQATT and CDR2 is SNEGSKA in the germline V gene (reference sequence). The CDR3 is 13 residues long. CDR3 sequence reads: CSARDPSGAPLHF. The CDR3 bases are TGCAGTGCTAGAGACCCAAGTGGGGCACCCCTCCACTTT.

This clonotype was detected many times. The V gene is TRBV5-1, the J gene TRBJ1-6; TRBD1 matches 8 bases. With 3 bases clipped from V and 10 bases from J, the junction kept 12 bases outside the gene matches. The V gene's germline CDR1 is SGHRS and CDR2 YFSETQ. This CDR3 comprises 16 residues. CDR3 coding DNA: TGCGCCAGCAGCTCGCTCCTGACAGGGGAAGAGTCACCCCTCCACTTT. As protein: CASSSLLTGEESPLHF.

This clonotype was counted ten times or more. The V call is TRBV12-5, the J call TRBJ2-5; 8 bases line up with TRBD1. The CDR3 contains 14 residues. CDR1 is LGHNT and CDR2 is FRNRAP in the germline V gene. The J segment lost 2 bases and the V segment lost 8 bases, leaving 7 bases of the junction unmatched. The CDR3 nucleotides read TGTGCTAGTCGCCGGACAGGGTCGCAAGAGACCCAGTACTTC. It translates to CASRRTGSQETQYF. The whole variable domain, remainder taken from reference TRBV12-5 and TRBJ2-5, is DARVTQTPRHKVTEMGQEVTMRCQPILGHNTVFWYRQTMMQGLELLAYFRNRAPLDDSGMPKDRFSAEMPDATLATLKIQPSEPRDSAVYFCASRRTGSQETQYFGPGTRLLVL.

This clonotype came up many times. The V gene is TRBV2, the J gene TRBJ2-1; either TRBD1 or TRBD2 may supply D (6 bases each). Germline CDR1 reads SNHLY; CDR2 reads FYNNEI. The CDR3 contains 13 residues. Trimming took 3 bases from V and 8 from J, leaving 11 bases between them. CDR3 nucleotide sequence: TGTGCCAGCAGTGATATGGGGGGCTATGAGCAGTTCTTC. Protein: CASSDMGGYEQFF.

CDR3 sequence reads: CSAREAGGPTDTQYF. The CDR3 DNA sequence: TGCAGTGCTAGAGAGGCCGGGGGCCCCACAGATACGCAGTATTTT. The genes are TRBV20-1 and TRBJ2-3, with D perhaps given as TRBD1 or TRBD2 (6 bases each). With 0 bases removed from V and 2 bases from J, the gap between germline ends came to 12 bases. This CDR3 has 15 residues. Germline lookup yields CDR1 DFQATT and CDR2 SNEGSKA (reference sequence).

The sample holds one count of this clonotype. A single base is all that separates this from a far larger clone, so a read error is likely. V is TRBV2 and J is TRBJ2-3, with D possibly matching TRBD2 (5 bases). The last part of the DNA fits TRBJ2-5 better; the J call may be wrong. From germline, CDR1 is SNHLY and CDR2 FYNNEI. This CDR3 comprises 14 residues. CDR3: CASSWSPGGGTQYF. DNA of the CDR3: TGTGCCAGCTCATGGTCCCCCGGCGGAGGGACCCAGTACTTC.

The rearrangement joins TRBV7-9 to TRBJ2-7; 12 bases map to TRBD1. CDR1 SEHNR and CDR2 FQNEAQ come from the germline V gene (reference sequence). The CDR3 sequence is 15 residues long. Trimming cost V 6 bases and J 3 bases; bases outside gene matches: 6. CDR3 residues: CASSSGQGAFYEQYF. CDR3 DNA sequence: TGTGCCAGCAGTTCGGGACAGGGGGCCTTCTACGAGCAGTACTTC.

Many counts were recorded for this clonotype. The chain links TRBV20-1 to TRBJ2-3, with 13 nucleotides matching TRBD2. CDR1 DFQATT and CDR2 SNEGSKA come from the germline V gene (reference sequence). Losses at the gene ends were 0 bases for V and 5 bases for J; bases not matched to a gene: 8. The CDR3 has 17 amino acids. The CDR3 spells CSARDLKTSGGQDTQYF. CDR3 nucleotide sequence: TGCAGTGCTAGAGATCTCAAGACTAGCGGGGGGCAAGATACGCAGTATTTT.

V usage is TRBV18 and J usage is TRBJ1-4; D is ambiguous. Trimming took off 3 bases at V and 8 bases at J, with 16 bases between the two ends. There are 15 residues in the CDR3. Germline lookup yields CDR1 KGHSH and CDR2 LQKENI. For the CDR3, the DNA is TGTGCCAGCTCACCCATCCCGGGAGGGAACGAAAAACTGTTTTTT. As protein: CASSPIPGGNEKLFF.

This clonotype occurred many times. J is TRBJ2-7 and V is TRBV20-1; 9 bases align to TRBD2. V shed 1 base and J 3 bases; nucleotides not matched to a gene: 4. The CDR3 spans 14 residues. Germline CDR1 reads DFQATT; CDR2 reads SNEGSKA (reference sequence). The CDR3 loop is CSARGLAGFYEQYF. CDR3 bases: TGCAGTGCTAGAGGCCTAGCGGGGTTCTACGAGCAGTACTTC.

There are many counts of this clonotype. The chain couples TRBV28 to TRBJ2-4; the match to TRBD1 covers 7 bases. CDR1 is MDHEN, CDR2 SYDVKM, per germline. The CDR3 runs 14 residues. After removal of 8 bases from V and 0 bases from J, the junction contained 4 bases not matched to a gene. This chain's CDR3 is CASGQALAKNIQYF. The DNA of the CDR3 is TGTGCCAGCGGACAGGCTCTAGCCAAAAACATTCAGTACTTC.

Note on this clonotype: A read error is possible here, since a much larger clone lies one base away. The rearrangement joins TRBV6-1 to TRBJ1-1, with D unresolved. The germline CDR1 and CDR2 sequences are MNHNS and SASEGT. CDR3 length equals 13 residues. CDR3 in DNA: TGTGCCAGCAGATATTTGGTGAACGCTGAAGCTTTCTTT. It codes for CASRYLVNAEAFF.

In regard to this clonotype: A much bigger clone sits one base away, suggesting this may be a read error. The chain couples TRBV27 to TRBJ2-3; 8 bases align to TRBD1. Germline V CDR1 and CDR2: MNHEY, SMNVEV (reference sequence). The CDR3 loop spans 15 amino acids. CDR3 DNA: TGTGCCAGCAGTTGGACAGGGTTGGGCACAGGTACGCAGTATTTT. Its translation is CASSWTGLGTGTQYF.

This clonotype has just one count. A much larger clonotype is one base distant, so this may be a read error. The V call is TRBV7-9, the J call TRBJ2-3, with D tentatively TRBD2 (5 bases). In germline, CDR1 is SEHNR, CDR2 FQNEAQ (reference sequence). This CDR3 is built from 17 residues. V was clipped by 2 bases and J by 4 bases, with 19 bases between them. CDR3 sequence: CASSLISGNLYADTQYF. CDR3 sequence (DNA): TGTGCCAGCAGCTTAATATCGGGAAACCTCTACGCAGATACGCAGTATTTT.

This clonotype occurred many times. The chain uses TRBV10-3 and TRBJ2-5; the D gene is possibly TRBD1 (6 bases). The CDR3 is 12 amino acids. Trimming took 4 bases from V and 5 from J, leaving 8 bases between them. In germline, CDR1 is ENHRY, CDR2 SYGVKD. CDR3 residues: CAISGRGETQYF. The CDR3 region has the DNA TGTGCCATCAGTGGCAGGGGTGAGACCCAGTACTTC.

This clonotype appeared many times. CDR3: CASSQDLHGNTEAFF. The CDR3 region has the DNA TGCGCCAGCAGCCAAGACTTACATGGGAACACTGAAGCTTTCTTT. The genes are TRBV5-1 and TRBJ1-1, with D unresolved. This CDR3 has 15 residues. With 4 bases removed from V and 1 base from J, the gap between germline ends came to 14 bases. In germline, CDR1 is SGHRS, CDR2 YFSETQ.

The CDR3 nucleotides read TGTGCCAGCGAGTCTGGGGCCAACGTCCTGACTTTC. It translates to CASESGANVLTF. The chain links TRBV7-2 to TRBJ2-6; D is undetermined. The germline gives CDR1 SGHTA, CDR2 FQGNSA. V lost 8 bases to trimming and J lost 1 base, with 3 bases between them. The CDR3 has 12 amino acids.

This clonotype showed up just a few times. V gene TRBV7-3 combines with J gene TRBJ2-6; D not certain. This CDR3 region has 14 residues. V dropped 0 bases and J dropped 3 bases, with 3 bases sitting between them. Germline-derived CDR1 and CDR2 are SGHTA and FQGTGA. CDR3 sequence: CASSLTRGANVLTF. The CDR3 coding sequence is TGTGCCAGCAGCTTAACTCGTGGGGCCAACGTCCTGACTTTC.

This clonotype was counted at least ten times. This chain links TRBV29-1 with TRBJ2-3; 12 nucleotides agree with TRBD2. CDR3 size: 16 residues. Trimming cost V 0 bases and J 6 bases; bases outside gene matches: 7. Germline V gene lookup returns CDR1 SQVTM and CDR2 ANQGSEA. CDR3 nucleotides: TGCAGCGTTGAAGAACTAGCGGGGGGAGTCATGGATACGCAGTATTTT. Protein product: CSVEELAGGVMDTQYF.

In this sample, this clonotype turned up many times. V is TRBV28 and J is TRBJ1-2; 8 bases line up with TRBD1. Per the germline V gene, CDR1 is MDHEN and CDR2 is SYDVKM. With V trimmed by 10 bases and J by 5 bases, 12 bases remained unmatched. CDR3 length: 14 residues. The CDR3 sequence: CAILQGEVGYGYTF. The CDR3 coding sequence is TGTGCCATCCTACAGGGGGAAGTAGGATATGGCTACACCTTC.